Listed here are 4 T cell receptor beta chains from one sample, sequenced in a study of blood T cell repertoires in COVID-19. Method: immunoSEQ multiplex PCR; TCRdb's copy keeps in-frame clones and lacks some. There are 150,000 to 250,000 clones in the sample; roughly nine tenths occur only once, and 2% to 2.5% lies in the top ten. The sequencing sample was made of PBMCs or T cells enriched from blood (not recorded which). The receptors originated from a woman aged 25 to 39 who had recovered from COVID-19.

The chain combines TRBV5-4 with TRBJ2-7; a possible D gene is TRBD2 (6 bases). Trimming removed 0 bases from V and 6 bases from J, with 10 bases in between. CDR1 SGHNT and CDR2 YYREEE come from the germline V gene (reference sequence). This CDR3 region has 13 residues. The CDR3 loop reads CASSLELASEQYF. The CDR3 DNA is TGTGCCAGCAGCTTGGAACTAGCTTCCGAGCAGTACTTC.

CDR3 loop: CASRPTATNEKLFF. The CDR3 region has the DNA TGCGCCAGCAGACCGACAGCAACTAATGAAAAACTGTTTTTT. The chain uses TRBV5-1 and TRBJ1-4, with a possible D match to TRBD1 (5 bases). The CDR3 extends over 14 amino acids. Trimming removed 5 bases from V and 0 bases from J, with 8 bases in between. Germline V gene sequence: CDR1 SGHRS, CDR2 YFSETQ.

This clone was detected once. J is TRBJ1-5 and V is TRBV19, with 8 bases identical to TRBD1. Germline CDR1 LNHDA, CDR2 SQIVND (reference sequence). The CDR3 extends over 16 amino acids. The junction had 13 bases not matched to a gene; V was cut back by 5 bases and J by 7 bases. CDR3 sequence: CASSALGQGYTQPQHF. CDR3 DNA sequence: TGTGCCAGTAGTGCCCTAGGACAGGGATACACCCAGCCCCAGCATTTT. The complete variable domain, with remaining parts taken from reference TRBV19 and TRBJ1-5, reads DGGITQSPKYLFRKEGQNVTLSCEQNLNHDAMYWYRQDPGQGLRLIYYSQIVNDFQKGDIAEGYSVSREKKESFPLTVTSAQKNPTAFYLCASSALGQGYTQPQHFGDGTRLSIL.

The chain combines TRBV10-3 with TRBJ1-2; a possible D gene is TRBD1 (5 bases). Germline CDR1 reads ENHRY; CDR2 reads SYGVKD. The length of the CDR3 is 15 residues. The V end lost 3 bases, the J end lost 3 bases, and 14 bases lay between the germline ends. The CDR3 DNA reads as TGTGCCATCAGTGAACCCCGGGGGGAAGACTATGGCTACACCTTC. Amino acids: CAISEPRGEDYGYTF.